The rows below give T cell receptor beta chains drawn from one sample of a study of T cell responses to AZD1222 COVID-19 vaccine. TCRdb's copy holds only in-frame clones and misses some; the assay was immunoSEQ multiplex PCR. The repertoire has some 120,000 clones, around 90% of them found once; the top ten carry 7.6%. Material: peripheral blood, obtained on day 0 of AZD1222 vaccination. These receptors all come from an adult in good health. Both conserved end residues are part of each CDR3. The D gene is left open where the match is weak. A row's size may be missing; if present it is once, few, many or a size class.

.	TRBJ1-3	.	TRBV12-3/TRBV12-4	CACGPPGRNTIYF	TGTGCCTGCGGGCCTCCAGGGCGAAACACCATATATTTT
.	TRBJ1-1	.	TRBV9	CASSEQTNTEAFF	TGTGCCAGCAGCGAGCAGACGAACACTGAAGCTTTCTTT
.	TRBJ1-1	.	TRBV19	CASSPGPVERAFF	TGTGCCAGTAGTCCGGGCCCAGTGGAGAGAGCTTTCTTT
.	TRBJ2-1	.	TRBV9	CASSVGVGDTEQFF	TGTGCCAGCAGCGTAGGCGTGGGGGACACTGAGCAGTTCTTC
few	TRBJ1-1	.	TRBV6-4	CASSDSAGWNTEAFF	TGTGCCAGCAGTGACTCGGCAGGGTGGAACACTGAAGCTTTCTTT
.	TRBJ2-5	.	TRBV9	CASSVASGMQETQYF	TGTGCCAGCAGCGTAGCTTCGGGGATGCAAGAGACCCAGTACTTC
.	TRBJ1-5	.	TRBV7-9	CASSPGNQPQHF	TGTGCCAGCTCGCCCGGCAATCAGCCCCAGCATTTT
.	TRBJ2-1	TRBD2	TRBV6-6	CASTSRTSGGVNEQFF	TGTGCCAGCACCTCACGGACTAGCGGGGGGGTGAATGAGCAGTTCTTC
once	TRBJ2-7	.	TRBV5-1	CASSFEPRRSSYEQYF	TGCGCCAGCAGCTTCGAACCCAGGAGAAGCTCCTACGAGCAGTACTTC
.	TRBJ2-7	TRBD1	TRBV5-6	CASSQMTGGYEQYF	TGTGCCAGCAGCCAGATGACAGGGGGCTACGAGCAGTACTTC
.	TRBJ1-2	.	TRBV3-1/TRBV3-2	CASSQAQNYGYTF	TGTGCCAGCAGCCAGGCACAGAACTATGGCTACACCTTC
.	TRBJ2-3	.	TRBV7-2	CASTPSGARVSQYF	TGTGCCAGCACCCCGTCGGGGGCGAGAGTGTCGCAGTATTTT
.	TRBJ1-5	.	TRBV6-5	CASKGRGAYQPQHF	TGTGCCAGCAAAGGGAGGGGTGCCTATCAGCCCCAGCATTTT
once	TRBJ2-1	.	TRBV10-1	CASSDGRGEEQFF	TGCGCCAGCAGTGATGGGCGAGGGGAAGAGCAGTTCTTC
.	TRBJ1-2	.	TRBV4-1	CASSHVSASYGYTF	TGCGCCAGCAGCCATGTTTCGGCGAGCTATGGCTACACCTTC
.	TRBJ2-1	.	TRBV6-2/TRBV6-3	CASSRFGANEQFF	TGTGCCAGCAGTCGGTTCGGGGCGAATGAGCAGTTCTTC
once	TRBJ1-6	TRBD1	TRBV29-1	CSAQQGIGSPLHF	TGCAGCGCACAACAGGGGATAGGCTCACCCCTCCACTTT
few	TRBJ2-7	TRBD2	TRBV9	CASSPRGSGGSSYEQYF	TGTGCCAGCAGCCCGAGAGGATCGGGGGGTAGCTCCTACGAGCAGTACTTC
once	TRBJ1-5	.	TRBV3-1/TRBV3-2	CASGDWSSNQPQHF	TGTGCCAGCGGGGATTGGAGCAGCAATCAGCCCCAGCATTTT
.	TRBJ2-7	.	TRBV11-2	CASSLGLTEGYEQYF	TGTGCCAGCAGCTTGGGCTTGACAGAAGGATACGAGCAGTACTTC
.	TRBJ1-1	TRBD1	TRBV10-3	CAIGSDRDTEAFF	TGTGCCATCGGGAGTGACAGGGACACTGAAGCTTTCTTT
.	TRBJ1-5	TRBD1	TRBV18	CASSTGDGNQPQHF	TGTGCCAGCTCGACAGGGGACGGCAATCAGCCCCAGCATTTT
.	TRBJ2-3	TRBD2	TRBV5-5	CASSLTSGGDTQYF	TGTGCCAGCAGCTTGACTAGCGGGGGCGATACGCAGTATTTT